The clone carrying this TCR beta chain has more than one count but fewer than ten. What it recognizes is unknown. V was trimmed by 6 bases and J by 4 bases, leaving 12 bases between them. The V gene's germline CDR1 is GTSNPN and CDR2 SVGIG (reference sequence). The CDR3 is made up of 12 amino acids. This specimen belongs to a study of cytomegalovirus exposure and HLA in healthy donors. The PCR ran on 60 Vbeta and 13 Jbeta primers. Assay used: immunoSEQ multiplex PCR; TCRdb lists only in-frame clones, some missing. This table has roughly 140,000 clones, roughly 10% appearing once. Findings of the study overall: Later on, an analysis found that several of the most significant clusters appeared to be linked to common viral pathogens, which included parvovirus B19. Earlier findings revealed that most TCR beta V segments proved productive either about 87% or about 30% of the time.

The sequenced sample was PBMCs. The genes are TRBV30 and TRBJ1-2, with TRBD1 as a possible D gene (5 bases). This receptor was taken from a male donor in good health and CMV-seronegative. The CDR3 sequence is CACYRGSYGYTF. The CDR3 region has the DNA TGTGCCTGTTATAGGGGTTCCTATGGCTACACCTTC.